The entry that follows covers one T cell receptor beta chain sequence. In the source study's methods: Nucleated cell number was recorded as an estimate derived from reference gene primer amplification. The repertoire was sequenced with immunoSEQ multiplex PCR; TCRdb's copy has only in-frame clones and lacks some. The D gene and trimming were derived from the DNA, and the V and J assignments and clone size from that table. The profile shows under 350,000 clones, approximately 86% of them singletons. This entry belongs to a study of blood T cell repertoires in COVID-19. Study as a whole: Samples came from the United States, Italy and Spain, spanning acute and convalescent COVID-19. Sources were T cells, B-cell-depleted T cells, or PBMCs; the material itself was cDNA or gDNA.

The CDR3 is 17 residues long. J lost 2 bases, V lost 1 base, and 8 bases had no gene match. CDR1 SGHVT and CDR2 SQSDAQ come from the germline V gene. The clonotype comes from a man aged 18-30 years with active or convalescent COVID-19. V is TRBV7-4 and J is TRBJ2-3, with 8 positions matching TRBD2. Specimen: peripheral blood. CDR3 amino acids: CASSLEMGREDTDTQYF. CDR3 DNA: TGTGCCAGCAGCTTAGAAATGGGGCGGGAGGACACAGATACGCAGTATTTT.